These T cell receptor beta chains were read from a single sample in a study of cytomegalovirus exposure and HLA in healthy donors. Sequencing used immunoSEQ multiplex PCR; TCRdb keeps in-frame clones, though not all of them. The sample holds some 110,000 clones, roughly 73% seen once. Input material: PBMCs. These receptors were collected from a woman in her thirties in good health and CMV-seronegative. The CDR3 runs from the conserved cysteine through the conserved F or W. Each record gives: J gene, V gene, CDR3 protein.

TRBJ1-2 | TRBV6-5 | CASSVTGAGGYTF
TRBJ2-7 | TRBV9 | CASSVGGQGYEQYF
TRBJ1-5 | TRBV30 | CAWRMRGGNQPQHF
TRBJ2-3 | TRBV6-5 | CASSFSGGVTDTQYF
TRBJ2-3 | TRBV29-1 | CSVQNSRGVPDTQYF
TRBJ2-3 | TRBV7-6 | CASSPGSGGGTDTQYF
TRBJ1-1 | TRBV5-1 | CASSFTGEATEAFF
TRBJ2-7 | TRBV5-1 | CASSDSTGYEQYF
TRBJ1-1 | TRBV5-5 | CASSLGQMNTEAFF
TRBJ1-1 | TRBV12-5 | CASDPGGISEAFF
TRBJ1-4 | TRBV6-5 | CASRPGQGQKLFF
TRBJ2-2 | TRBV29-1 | CSVGLQGYTGELFF
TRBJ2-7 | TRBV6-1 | CASSEAHKGQAPQGF
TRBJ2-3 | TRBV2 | CASSELGLSTDTQYF
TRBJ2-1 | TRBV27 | CASRNWGGKKFF